This TCR beta chain was profiled in a study of siplizumab effects on memory and regulatory T cells (dated by TCRdb to the late 2010s). In terms of the full investigation: The study looked at the effect of siplizumab, an anti-CD2 antibody, on alloreactive T-cell subsets in allogeneic mixed lymphocyte reactions made from human PBMCs. Study-level results and caveats: Because sequences at frequencies below about 10^-5 were poorly captured, only a minor fraction of alloreactive clones could be mapped back to unstimulated subsets. Among mappable alloreactive CD4+ clones, an average Treg-derived fraction of over 60% was observed with siplizumab, compared with 26.9% in control reactions. Whether proliferating Tregs from siplizumab cultures were suppressive was not functionally confirmed. The cumulative frequency of alloreactive sequences that could be traced back to unstimulated CD4+ memory T cells was significantly reduced by siplizumab. Greater diversity appeared to be present in unstimulated naive T cells than in memory T cells, and a substantial contribution to the alloresponse seemed to be made by naive cells. A naive or memory phenotype could not be assigned to roughly 75-96% of proliferating CD4+ or CD8+ clones.

Sorted unstimulated T cells, along with proliferating T cells recovered from mixed lymphocyte reactions, underwent TCRbeta CDR3 sequencing. Fresh whole blood from roughly ten HLA-typed healthy donors was used to isolate PBMCs. To map where alloreactive clones came from, CD4+ regulatory T cells in the unstimulated state were FACS-sorted. The CDR3 numbers 16 residues from cysteine through phenylalanine. Only the CDR3 region is kept as DNA, spanning 48 bases read in frame from base 1. The CDR1 and CDR2 encoded by the germline V gene are MNHNS and SASEGT. V and J lose 2 bases and 4 bases, and a span of 15 bases separates them. The library relied on the immunoSEQ multiplex PCR assay. Each sample had some 10^5 TCR templates assayed by the deep sequencing platform. Genomic DNA extracted from sorted T cells was used for TCRbeta CDR3 sequencing. The authors' analysis ran thus. Clonal analysis of TCRbeta CDR3 data was done in the R programming language. Alloreactive CD4+ and CD8+ clones were defined by comparing unstimulated samples with post-reaction CFSE-low samples. Regulatory or non-regulatory origin of alloreactive CD4+ clones was assigned by matching sequences to the sorted unstimulated Treg and non-Treg repertoires. TCRdb retrieved this table from immuneACCESS and kept in-frame rearrangements only. Not all clones are present; in checked studies, unresolved V genes account for under half, and no reason is known for the remainder. Clone size and the V and J calls come from that table; the DNA yielded D and trimming. The sample table shows 90,000 to 120,000 clones, and 94% are seen once. Jointly, the top ten make up about 0.6% of the sample.

As to this clone: The target of this receptor is not known. Base qualities are not at hand, and no much larger clone is one base apart.

Sample: Tregs sorted from blood. This TCR derives from a human donor in good health. This chain joins TRBV6-1 to TRBJ1-3; the best D guess is TRBD1, with 6 bases matching. The CDR3 corresponds to CASSESVGAAGNTIYF. The nucleotides read TGTGCCAGCAGTGAATCAGTGGGGGCGGCAGGAAACACCATATATTTT.